One and the same sample provided the 5 T cell receptor beta chains below, sequenced in a study of T cell clonality in common variable immunodeficiency. Whole-study findings and limits: Fewer deletions and N-nucleotide insertions were reportedly seen in common variable immunodeficiency TCR beta sequences.

TCRdb keeps only in-frame clones here, not all; method: immunoSEQ multiplex PCR. The repertoire has around 19,000 clones, none seen only once; the ten largest take under 3%. Their target antigens are unknown. The sequenced sample was peripheral blood mononuclear cells. All receptors come from a human donor with common variable immunodeficiency.

This clone was seen only a few times. The chain's CDR3 is CASSPPGKVGFYNEQFF. CDR3 DNA, as far as it was read: TGTGCCAGCTCACCACCGGGTAAGGTAGGGTTTTACAATGAG. The gene calls are TRBV18 and TRBJ2-1; D call uncertain. The read stops 3 residues short of the end of the CDR3; the missing end is completed from the germline J gene. The CDR3 consists of 17 residues. The germline gives CDR1 KGHSH, CDR2 LQKENI. The germline V and J ends were trimmed by 0 bases and 4 bases, with 16 bases remaining between them.

Of note for this clone: The read falls 3 residues short of the CDR3 end, and the missing part is taken from the germline J gene. The chain links TRBV19 to TRBJ2-1; TRBD2 is a possible D gene (6 bases). V dropped 6 bases and J dropped 8 bases, with 11 bases sitting between them. The CDR3 has 12 amino acids. Germline V gives CDR1 LNHDA, CDR2 SQIVND (reference sequence). This CDR3 is CASSGGKHEQFF. The CDR3 DNA, read in part, is TGTGCCAGTAGCGGGGGAAAGCATGAG.

The table lists this clone with a few counts. Read sequence stops 3 residues before the CDR3 end, and the germline J gene provides the missing end. The rearrangement uses TRBV7-2 and TRBJ1-1; no clear D gene. The CDR3 is 14 residues long. Germline V gene data show CDR1 as SGHTA and CDR2 as FQGNSA. Deletions cut 4 bases from V and 1 base from J, with 10 bases between. The covered CDR3 bases are TGTGCCAGCAGCTCTTCGACGGGGAACACTGAA. Translated, it gives CASSSSTGNTE. The entire CDR3 protein is CASSSSTGNTEAFF.

This clone was counted ten times or more. With the read ending 3 residues before the CDR3 end, the germline J gene is used to fill in that end. The chain combines TRBV7-3 with TRBJ1-5; D uncertain. Germline-derived CDR1 and CDR2 are SGHTA and FQGTGA. V was cut by 0 bases and J by 9 bases, with 12 bases left in between. There are 14 residues in the CDR3. The sequenced CDR3 bases are TGTGCCAGCAGCTTAACCGCTAGCGGGAGGCCC. Encoded protein: CASSLTASGRP. The complete CDR3 sequence is CASSLTASGRPQHF.

The table lists this clone with a few counts. The read stops 3 residues short of the end of the CDR3; the missing end is completed from the germline J gene. J is TRBJ1-6 and V is TRBV7-9; TRBD1 might be the D (6 bases). The CDR3 loop spans 15 amino acids. Germline assignment: CDR1 SEHNR and CDR2 FQNEAQ (reference sequence). The germline V and J ends were trimmed by 0 bases and 6 bases, with 9 bases remaining between them. CDR3 protein: CASSLATGGNSPLHF. The CDR3 bases that were read are TGTGCCAGCAGCTTAGCGACAGGCGGTAATTCACCC.